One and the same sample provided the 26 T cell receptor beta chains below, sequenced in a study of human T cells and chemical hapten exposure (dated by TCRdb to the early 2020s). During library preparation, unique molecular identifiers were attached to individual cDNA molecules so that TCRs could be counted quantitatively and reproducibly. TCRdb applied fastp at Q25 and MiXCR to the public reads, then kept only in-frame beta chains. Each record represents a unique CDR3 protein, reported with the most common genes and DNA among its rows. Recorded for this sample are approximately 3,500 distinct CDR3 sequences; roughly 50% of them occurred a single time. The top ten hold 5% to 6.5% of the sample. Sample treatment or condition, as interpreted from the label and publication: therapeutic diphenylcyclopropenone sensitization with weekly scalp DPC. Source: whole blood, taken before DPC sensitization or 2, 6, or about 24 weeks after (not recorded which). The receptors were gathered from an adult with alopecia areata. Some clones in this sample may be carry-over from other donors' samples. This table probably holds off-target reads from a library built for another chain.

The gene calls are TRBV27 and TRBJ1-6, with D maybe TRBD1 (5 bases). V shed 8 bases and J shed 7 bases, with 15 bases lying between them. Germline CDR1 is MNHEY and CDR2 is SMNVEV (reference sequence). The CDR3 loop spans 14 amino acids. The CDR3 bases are TGTGCCAGCGGTGGGGGTTTCGGGAATTCACCCCTCCACTTT. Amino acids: CASGGGFGNSPLHF.

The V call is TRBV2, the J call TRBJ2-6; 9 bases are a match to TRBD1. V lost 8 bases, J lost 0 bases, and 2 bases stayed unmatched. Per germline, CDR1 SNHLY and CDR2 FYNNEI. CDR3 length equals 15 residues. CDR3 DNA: TGTGCCAGCGGGACAGGGAGCTCTGGGGCCAACGTCCTGACTTTC. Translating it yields CASGTGSSGANVLTF.

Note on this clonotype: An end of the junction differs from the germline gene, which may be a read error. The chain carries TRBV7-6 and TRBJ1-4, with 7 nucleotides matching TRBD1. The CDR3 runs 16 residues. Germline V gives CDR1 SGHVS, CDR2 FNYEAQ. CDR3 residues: CASSPRGLGTAERLFF. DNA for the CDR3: TGTGCCAGCAGCCCTAGGGGGCTCGGGACTGCTGAAAGACTGTTTTTT.

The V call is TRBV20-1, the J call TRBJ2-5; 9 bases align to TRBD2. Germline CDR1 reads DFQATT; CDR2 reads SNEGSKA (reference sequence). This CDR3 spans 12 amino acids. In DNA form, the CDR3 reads TGCAGCACCGGGACTAGCACAGAGACCCAGTACTTC. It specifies CSTGTSTETQYF.

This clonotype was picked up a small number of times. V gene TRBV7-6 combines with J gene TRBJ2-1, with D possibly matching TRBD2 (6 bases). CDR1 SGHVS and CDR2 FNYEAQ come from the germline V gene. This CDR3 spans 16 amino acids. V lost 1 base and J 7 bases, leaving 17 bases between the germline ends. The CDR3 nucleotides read TGTGCCAGCAGCTTAGTTCGGGACTCCAACAATAATGAGCAGTTCTTC. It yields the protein CASSLVRDSNNNEQFF.

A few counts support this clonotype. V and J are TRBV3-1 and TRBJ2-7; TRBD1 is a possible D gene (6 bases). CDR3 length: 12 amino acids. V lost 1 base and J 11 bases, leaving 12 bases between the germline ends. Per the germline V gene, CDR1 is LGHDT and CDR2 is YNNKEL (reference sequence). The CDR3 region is CASSQVGAAEYF. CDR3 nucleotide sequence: TGTGCCAGCAGCCAAGTGGGGGCAGCGGAGTACTTC.

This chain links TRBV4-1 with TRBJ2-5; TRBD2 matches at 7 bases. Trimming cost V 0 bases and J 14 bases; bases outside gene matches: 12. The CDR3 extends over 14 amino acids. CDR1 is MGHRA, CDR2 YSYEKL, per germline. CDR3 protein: CASSQDKSAGRTYF. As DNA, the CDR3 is TGCGCCAGCAGCCAAGATAAGTCAGCGGGACGGACATACTTC.

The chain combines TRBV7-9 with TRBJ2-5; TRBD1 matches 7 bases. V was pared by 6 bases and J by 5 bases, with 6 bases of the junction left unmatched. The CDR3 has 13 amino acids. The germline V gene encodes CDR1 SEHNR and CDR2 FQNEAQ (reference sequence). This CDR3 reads CASRRGPMETQYF. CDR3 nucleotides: TGTGCCAGCAGGAGGGGGCCTATGGAGACCCAGTACTTC.

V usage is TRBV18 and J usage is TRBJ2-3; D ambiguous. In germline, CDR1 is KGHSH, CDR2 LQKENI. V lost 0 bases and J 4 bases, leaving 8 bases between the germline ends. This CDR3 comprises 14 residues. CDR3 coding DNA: TGTGCCAGCTCACCACCGGGTCTCGCAGATACGCAGTATTTT. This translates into CASSPPGLADTQYF.

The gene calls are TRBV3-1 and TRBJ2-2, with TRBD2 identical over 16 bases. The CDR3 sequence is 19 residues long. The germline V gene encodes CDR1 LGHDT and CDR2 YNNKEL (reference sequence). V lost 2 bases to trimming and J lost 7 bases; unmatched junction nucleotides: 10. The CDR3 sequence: CASSQTPGLAGGLSGELFF. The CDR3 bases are TGTGCCAGCAGCCAAACCCCGGGACTAGCGGGGGGGCTGAGCGGGGAGCTGTTTTTT. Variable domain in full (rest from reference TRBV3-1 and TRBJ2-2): DTAVSQTPKYLVTQMGNDKSIKCEQNLGHDTMYWYKQDSKKFLKIMFSYNNKELIINETVPNRFSPKSPDKAHLNLHINSLELGDSAVYFCASSQTPGLAGGLSGELFFGEGSRLTVL.

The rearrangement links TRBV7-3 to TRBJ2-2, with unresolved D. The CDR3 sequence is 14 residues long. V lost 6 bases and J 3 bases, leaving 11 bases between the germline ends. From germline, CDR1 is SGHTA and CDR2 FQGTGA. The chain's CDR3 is CASSRGPHTGELFF. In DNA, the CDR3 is TGTGCCAGCAGTCGCGGACCCCACACCGGGGAGCTGTTTTTT.

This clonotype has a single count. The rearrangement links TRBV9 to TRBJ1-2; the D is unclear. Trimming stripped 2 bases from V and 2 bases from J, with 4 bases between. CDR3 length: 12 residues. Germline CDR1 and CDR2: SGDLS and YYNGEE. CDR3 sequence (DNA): TGTGCCAGCAGCGTGGGAAACTATGGCTACACCTTC. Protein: CASSVGNYGYTF.

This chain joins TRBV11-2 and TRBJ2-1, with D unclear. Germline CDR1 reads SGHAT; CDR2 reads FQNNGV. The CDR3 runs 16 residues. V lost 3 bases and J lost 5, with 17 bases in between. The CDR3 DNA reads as TGTGCCAGCAGCTTTAGACAACTGGAGCCTCACAATGAGCAGTTCTTC. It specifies CASSFRQLEPHNEQFF.

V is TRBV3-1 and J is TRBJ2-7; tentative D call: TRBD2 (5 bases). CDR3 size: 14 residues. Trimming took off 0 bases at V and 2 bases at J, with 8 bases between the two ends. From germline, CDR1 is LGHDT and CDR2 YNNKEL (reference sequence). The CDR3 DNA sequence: TGTGCCAGCAGCCAAGATCCCGGGGCCTACGAGCAGTACTTC. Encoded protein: CASSQDPGAYEQYF.

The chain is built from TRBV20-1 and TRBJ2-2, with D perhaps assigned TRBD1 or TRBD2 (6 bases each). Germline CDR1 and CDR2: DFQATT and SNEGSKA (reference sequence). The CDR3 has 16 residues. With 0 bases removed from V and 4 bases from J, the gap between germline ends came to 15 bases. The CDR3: CSARDGGRWGTGELFF. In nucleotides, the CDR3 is TGCAGTGCTAGAGATGGGGGGCGCTGGGGCACCGGGGAGCTGTTTTTT.

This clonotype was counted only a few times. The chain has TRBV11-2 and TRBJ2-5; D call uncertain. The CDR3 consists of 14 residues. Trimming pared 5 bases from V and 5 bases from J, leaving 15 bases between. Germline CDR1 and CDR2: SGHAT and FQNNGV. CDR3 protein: CASSQRGAGETQYF. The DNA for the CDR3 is TGTGCCAGCAGCCAAAGAGGAGCCGGGGAGACCCAGTACTTC. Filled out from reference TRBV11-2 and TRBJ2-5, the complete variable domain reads EAGVAQSPRYKIIEKRQSVAFWCNPISGHATLYWYQQILGQGPKLLIQFQNNGVVDDSQLPKDRFSAERLKGVDSTLKIQPAKLEDSAVYLCASSQRGAGETQYFGPGTRLLVL.

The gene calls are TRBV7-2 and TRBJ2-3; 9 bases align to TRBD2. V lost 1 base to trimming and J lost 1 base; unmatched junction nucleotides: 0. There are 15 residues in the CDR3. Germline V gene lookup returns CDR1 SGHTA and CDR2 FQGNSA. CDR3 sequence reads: CASSLVAGGTDTQYF. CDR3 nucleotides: TGTGCCAGCAGCTTAGTAGCGGGAGGCACAGATACGCAGTATTTT.

Here the CDR3 DNA reads TGTGCCAGCAGCAGTACTCCCCCCCCAGATACGCAGTATTTT. Translating it yields CASSSTPPPDTQYF. The chain joins TRBV7-2 to TRBJ2-3; D is ambiguous. The germline gives CDR1 SGHTA, CDR2 FQGNSA. This CDR3 region has 14 residues. With 5 bases removed from V and 4 bases from J, the gap between germline ends came to 13 bases.

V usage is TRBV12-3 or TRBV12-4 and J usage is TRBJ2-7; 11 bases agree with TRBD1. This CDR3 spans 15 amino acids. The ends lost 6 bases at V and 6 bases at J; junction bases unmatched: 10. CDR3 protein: CASSPRTGGSGEQYF. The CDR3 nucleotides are TGTGCCAGCAGCCCTAGGACAGGGGGCTCGGGCGAGCAGTACTTC.

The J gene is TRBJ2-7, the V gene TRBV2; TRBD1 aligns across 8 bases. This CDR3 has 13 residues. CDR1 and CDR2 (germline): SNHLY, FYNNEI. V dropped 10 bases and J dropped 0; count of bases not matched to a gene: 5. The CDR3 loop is CAIQTGASYEQYF. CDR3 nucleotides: TGTGCCATCCAGACAGGGGCCTCCTACGAGCAGTACTTC.

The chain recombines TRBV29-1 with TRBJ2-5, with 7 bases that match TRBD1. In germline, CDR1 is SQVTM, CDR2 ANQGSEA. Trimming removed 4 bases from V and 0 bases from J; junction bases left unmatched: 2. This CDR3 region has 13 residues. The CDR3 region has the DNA TGCAGCGTTGGACAGGGATACCAAGAGACCCAGTACTTC. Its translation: CSVGQGYQETQYF.

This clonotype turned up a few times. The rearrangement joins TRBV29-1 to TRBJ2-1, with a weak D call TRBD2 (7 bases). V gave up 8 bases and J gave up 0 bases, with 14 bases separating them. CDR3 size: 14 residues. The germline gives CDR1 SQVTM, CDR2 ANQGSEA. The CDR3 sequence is CSNVGGHSYNEQFF. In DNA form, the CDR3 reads TGCAGCAATGTCGGGGGGCACTCCTACAATGAGCAGTTCTTC.

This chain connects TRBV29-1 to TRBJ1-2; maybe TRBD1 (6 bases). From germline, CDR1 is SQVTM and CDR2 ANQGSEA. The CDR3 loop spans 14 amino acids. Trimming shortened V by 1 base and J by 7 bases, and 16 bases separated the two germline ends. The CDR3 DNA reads TGCAGCGTTGAAGGTGTCAGGGGTGCCATTGGCTACACCTTC. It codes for CSVEGVRGAIGYTF.

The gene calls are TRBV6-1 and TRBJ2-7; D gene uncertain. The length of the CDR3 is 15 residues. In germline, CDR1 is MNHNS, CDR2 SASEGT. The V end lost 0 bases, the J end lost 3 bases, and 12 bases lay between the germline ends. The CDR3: CASSEASGLYYEQYF. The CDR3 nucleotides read TGTGCCAGCAGTGAAGCTTCCGGGCTATACTACGAGCAGTACTTC.

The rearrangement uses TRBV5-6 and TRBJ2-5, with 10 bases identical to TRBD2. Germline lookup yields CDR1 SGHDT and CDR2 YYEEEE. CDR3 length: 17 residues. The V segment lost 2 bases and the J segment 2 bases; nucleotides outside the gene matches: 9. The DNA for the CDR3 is TGTGCCAGCAGCTTACGACTGGGTAGCGGGGGGCAAGAGACCCAGTACTTC. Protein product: CASSLRLGSGGQETQYF.

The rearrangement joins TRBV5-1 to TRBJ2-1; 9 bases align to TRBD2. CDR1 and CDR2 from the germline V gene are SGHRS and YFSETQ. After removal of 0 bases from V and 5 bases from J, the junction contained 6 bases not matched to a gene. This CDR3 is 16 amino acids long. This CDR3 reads CASSLGSSGKDNEQFF. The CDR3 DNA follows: TGCGCCAGCAGCTTGGGTTCTAGCGGGAAAGACAATGAGCAGTTCTTC.